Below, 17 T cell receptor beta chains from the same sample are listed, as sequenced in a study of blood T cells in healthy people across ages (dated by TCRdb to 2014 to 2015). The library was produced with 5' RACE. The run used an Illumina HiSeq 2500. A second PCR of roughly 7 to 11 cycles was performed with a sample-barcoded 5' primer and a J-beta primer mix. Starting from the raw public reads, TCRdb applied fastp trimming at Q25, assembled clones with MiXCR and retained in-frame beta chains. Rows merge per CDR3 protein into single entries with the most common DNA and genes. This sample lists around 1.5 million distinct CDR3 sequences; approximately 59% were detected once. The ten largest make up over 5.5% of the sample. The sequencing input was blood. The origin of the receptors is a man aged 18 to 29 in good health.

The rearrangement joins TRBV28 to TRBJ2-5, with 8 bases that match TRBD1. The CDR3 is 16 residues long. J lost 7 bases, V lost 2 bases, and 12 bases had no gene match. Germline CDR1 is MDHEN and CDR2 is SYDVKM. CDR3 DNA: TGTGCCAGCAGTTTAATTGGGGACAGGCGAAGGGTGACCCAGTACTTC. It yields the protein CASSLIGDRRRVTQYF.

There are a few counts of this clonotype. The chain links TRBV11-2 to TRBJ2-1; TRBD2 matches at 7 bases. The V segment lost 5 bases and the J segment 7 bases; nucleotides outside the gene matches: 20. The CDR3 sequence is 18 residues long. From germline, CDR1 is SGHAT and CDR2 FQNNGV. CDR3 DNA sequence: TGTGCCAGCAGCCCCAGCCCCCAGGCGGGAGTGTTGGGTAATGAGCAGTTCTTC. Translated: CASSPSPQAGVLGNEQFF.

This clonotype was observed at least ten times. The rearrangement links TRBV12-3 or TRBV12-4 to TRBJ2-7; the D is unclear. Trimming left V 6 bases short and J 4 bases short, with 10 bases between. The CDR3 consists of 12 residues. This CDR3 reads CASSFGPYEQYF. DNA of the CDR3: TGTGCCAGCAGCTTCGGCCCATACGAGCAGTACTTC.

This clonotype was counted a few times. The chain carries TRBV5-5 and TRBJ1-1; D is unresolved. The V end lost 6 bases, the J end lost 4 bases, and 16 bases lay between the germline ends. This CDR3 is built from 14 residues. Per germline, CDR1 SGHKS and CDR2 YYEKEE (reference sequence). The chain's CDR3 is CASIMPVGSTEAFF. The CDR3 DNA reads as TGTGCCAGCATCATGCCCGTGGGGTCCACTGAAGCTTTCTTT.

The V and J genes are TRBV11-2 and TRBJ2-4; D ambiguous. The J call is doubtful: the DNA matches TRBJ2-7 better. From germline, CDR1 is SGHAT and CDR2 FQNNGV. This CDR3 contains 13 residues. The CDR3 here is CASSSCRAYEQYF. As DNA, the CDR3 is TGTGCCAGCAGCTCCTGCCGGGCCTACGAGCAGTACTTC.

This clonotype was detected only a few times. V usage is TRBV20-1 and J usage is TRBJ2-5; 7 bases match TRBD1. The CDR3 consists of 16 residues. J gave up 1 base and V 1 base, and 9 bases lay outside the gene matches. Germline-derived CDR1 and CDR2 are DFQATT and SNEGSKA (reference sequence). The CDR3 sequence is CSARVKVRGTQETQYF. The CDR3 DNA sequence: TGCAGTGCTAGAGTAAAGGTCAGGGGGACCCAAGAGACCCAGTACTTC.

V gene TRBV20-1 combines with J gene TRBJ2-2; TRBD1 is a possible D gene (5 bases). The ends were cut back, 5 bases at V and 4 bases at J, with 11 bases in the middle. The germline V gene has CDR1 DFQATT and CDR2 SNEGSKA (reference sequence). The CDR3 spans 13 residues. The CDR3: CSAVQGSTGELFF. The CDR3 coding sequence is TGCAGTGCTGTTCAGGGCTCCACCGGGGAGCTGTTTTTT.

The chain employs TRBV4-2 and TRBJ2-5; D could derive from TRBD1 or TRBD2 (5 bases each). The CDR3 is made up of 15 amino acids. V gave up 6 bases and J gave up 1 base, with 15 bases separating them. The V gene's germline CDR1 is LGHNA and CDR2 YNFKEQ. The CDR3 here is CASRGPADVQETQYF. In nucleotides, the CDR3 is TGTGCCAGCAGGGGACCGGCAGACGTCCAAGAGACCCAGTACTTC.

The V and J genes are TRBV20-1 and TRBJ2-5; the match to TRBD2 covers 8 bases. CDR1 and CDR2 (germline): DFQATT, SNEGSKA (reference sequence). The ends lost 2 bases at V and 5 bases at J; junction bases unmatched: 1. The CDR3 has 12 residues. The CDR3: CSARRGGETQYF. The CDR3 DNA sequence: TGCAGTGCTAGACGCGGGGGGGAGACCCAGTACTTC.

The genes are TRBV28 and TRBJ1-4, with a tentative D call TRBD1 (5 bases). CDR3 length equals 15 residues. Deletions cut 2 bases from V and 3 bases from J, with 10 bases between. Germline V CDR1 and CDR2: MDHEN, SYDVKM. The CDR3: CASSLTGGANEKLFF. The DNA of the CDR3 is TGTGCCAGCAGTTTAACGGGGGGAGCTAATGAAAAACTGTTTTTT.

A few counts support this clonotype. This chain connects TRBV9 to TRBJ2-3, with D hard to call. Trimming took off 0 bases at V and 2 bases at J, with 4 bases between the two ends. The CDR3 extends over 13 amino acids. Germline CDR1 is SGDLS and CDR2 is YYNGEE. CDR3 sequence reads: CASSVDDTDTQYF. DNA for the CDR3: TGTGCCAGCAGCGTAGACGACACAGATACGCAGTATTTT.

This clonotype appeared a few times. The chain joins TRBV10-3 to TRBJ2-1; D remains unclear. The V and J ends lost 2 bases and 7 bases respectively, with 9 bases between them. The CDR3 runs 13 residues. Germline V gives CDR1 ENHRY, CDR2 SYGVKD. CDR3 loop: CAISEVNVNEQFF. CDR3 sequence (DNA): TGTGCCATCAGTGAGGTTAATGTTAATGAGCAGTTCTTC.

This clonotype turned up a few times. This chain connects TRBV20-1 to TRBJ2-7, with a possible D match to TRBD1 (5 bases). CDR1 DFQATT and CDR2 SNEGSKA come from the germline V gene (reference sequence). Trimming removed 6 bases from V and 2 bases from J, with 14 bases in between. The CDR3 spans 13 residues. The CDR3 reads CSAVGGATYEQYF. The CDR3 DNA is TGCAGTGCCGTCGGTGGGGCGACCTACGAGCAGTACTTC.

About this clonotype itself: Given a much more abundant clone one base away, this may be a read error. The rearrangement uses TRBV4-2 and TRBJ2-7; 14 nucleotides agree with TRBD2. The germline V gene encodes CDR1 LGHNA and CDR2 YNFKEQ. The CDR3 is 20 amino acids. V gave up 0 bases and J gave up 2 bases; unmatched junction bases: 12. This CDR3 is CASSQEGGFGLAGGPYEQYF. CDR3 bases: TGTGCCAGCAGCCAAGAAGGGGGATTTGGACTAGCGGGAGGTCCCTACGAGCAGTACTTC.

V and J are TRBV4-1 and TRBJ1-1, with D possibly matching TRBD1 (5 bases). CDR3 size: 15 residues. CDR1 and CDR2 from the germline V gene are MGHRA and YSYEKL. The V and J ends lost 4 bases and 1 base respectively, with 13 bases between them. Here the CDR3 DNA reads TGCGCCAGCAGCCCATCGGGGCAGTCGAACACTGAAGCTTTCTTT. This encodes CASSPSGQSNTEAFF.

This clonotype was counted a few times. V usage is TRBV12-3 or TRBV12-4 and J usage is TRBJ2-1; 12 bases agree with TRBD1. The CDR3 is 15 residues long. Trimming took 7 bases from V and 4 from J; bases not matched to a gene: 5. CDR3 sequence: CASNPGQGAYNEQFF. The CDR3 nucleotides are TGTGCCAGCAATCCGGGACAGGGGGCGTACAATGAGCAGTTCTTC.

The CDR3: CASRYSGGSTDTQYF. The CDR3 DNA reads as TGTGCCAGCAGATATAGCGGGGGGTCCACAGATACGCAGTATTTT. The V gene is TRBV12-3 or TRBV12-4, the J gene TRBJ2-3, with 10 bases that match TRBD2. CDR3 length equals 15 residues. Trimming cost V 6 bases and J 2 bases; bases outside gene matches: 5.